The 2 T cell receptor beta chains reported below all come from one sample, sequenced in a study of beta chain features in type 1 diabetes. Overall study findings and caveats: Within each of all four CD4+ subsets, Type 1 diabetes patients had TCRB CDR3s that were moderately but significantly shorter.

What these receptors recognize is not known. The whole isolated RNA underwent reverse transcription, so sequencing captured expressed TCRB transcripts. Clones were read by immunoSEQ multiplex PCR, and TCRdb kept only the in-frame ones, dropping some. Found here are tens of thousands of clones, around 68% of them singletons; the top ten hold more than 0.95%. The sample was stem cell memory CD4+ T cells from blood. The source is a woman between 40 and 50 years old with type 1 diabetes.

The chain uses TRBV7-2 and TRBJ2-5, with a possible D match to TRBD1 (6 bases). There are 15 residues in the CDR3. Trimming removed 5 bases at V and 4 bases at J, with 17 bases between. Germline V gene lookup returns CDR1 SGHTA and CDR2 FQGNSA. The CDR3 sequence is CASSLQGGTGETQYF. CDR3 DNA: TGTGCCAGCAGCCTCCAAGGGGGAACGGGAGAGACCCAGTACTTC. The full variable domain, completed using reference TRBV7-2 and TRBJ2-5, is GAGVSQSPSNKVTEKGKDVELRCDPISGHTALYWYRQSLGQGLEFLIYFQGNSAPDKSGLPSDRFSAERTGGSVSTLTIQRTQQEDSAVYLCASSLQGGTGETQYFGPGTRLLVL.

The CDR3 loop reads CASSLMAGNYEQYF. The CDR3 DNA is TGTGCCAGCAGCTTAATGGCAGGGAACTACGAGCAGTACTTC. The V and J genes are TRBV7-3 and TRBJ2-7, with D possibly TRBD1 on 5 matching bases. CDR3 length: 14 residues. Germline V lookup: CDR1 SGHTA, CDR2 FQGTGA. V lost 1 base and J 3 bases, leaving 10 bases between the germline ends. Together with reference TRBV7-3 and TRBJ2-7, the CDR3 gives the full variable domain: GAGVSQTPSNKVTEKGKYVELRCDPISGHTALYWYRQSLGQGPEFLIYFQGTGAADDSGLPNDRFFAVRPEGSVSTLKIQRTERGDSAVYLCASSLMAGNYEQYFGPGTRLTVT.